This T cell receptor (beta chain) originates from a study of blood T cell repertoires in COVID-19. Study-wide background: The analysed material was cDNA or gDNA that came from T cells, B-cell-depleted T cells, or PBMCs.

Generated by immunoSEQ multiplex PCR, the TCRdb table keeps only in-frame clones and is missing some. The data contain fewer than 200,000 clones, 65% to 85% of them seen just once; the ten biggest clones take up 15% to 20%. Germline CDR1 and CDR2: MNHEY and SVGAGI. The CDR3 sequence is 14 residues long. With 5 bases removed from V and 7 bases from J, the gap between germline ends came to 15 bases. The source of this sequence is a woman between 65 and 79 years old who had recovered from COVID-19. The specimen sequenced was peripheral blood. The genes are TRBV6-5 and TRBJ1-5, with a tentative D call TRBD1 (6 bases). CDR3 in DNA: TGTGCCAGCAGTCGCTGGACAGCGGGACAGCCCCAGCATTTT. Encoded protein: CASSRWTAGQPQHF.